The 5 T cell receptor beta chains reported below all come from one sample, sequenced in a study of blood T cells in healthy people across ages. Combining a sample-barcoded 5' primer with a J-beta primer mix, a second PCR ran for roughly 7 to 12 cycles. TCRdb re-analysed the 5' RACE reads in MiXCR, keeping a single row per CDR3 protein. Of hundreds of thousands of distinct CDR3 sequences listed, under 40% are singletons. The sequenced sample consisted of blood. The receptor source for this set is a man aged 18-30 years in good health.

This clonotype came up many times. V gene TRBV10-3 combines with J gene TRBJ2-7; the D gene is possibly TRBD2 (6 bases). The V and J ends lost 8 bases and 0 bases respectively, with 11 bases between them. Germline assignment: CDR1 ENHRY and CDR2 SYGVKD. The CDR3 has 13 residues. CDR3 coding DNA: TGTGCCATCGGAGGGGCGAGCTCCTACGAGCAGTACTTC. This encodes CAIGGASSYEQYF.

The chain recombines TRBV2 with TRBJ2-3; unclear D gene. With 8 bases removed from V and 4 bases from J, the gap between germline ends came to 13 bases. The CDR3 covers 13 residues. Per germline, CDR1 SNHLY and CDR2 FYNNEI. The CDR3 protein is CASSLRRADTQYF. The CDR3 nucleotides read TGTGCCAGCTCCTTGAGACGAGCAGATACGCAGTATTTT.

The chain's CDR3 is CAISEQQTYYNEQFF. CDR3 nucleotide sequence: TGTGCCATCAGTGAACAGCAGACGTACTACAATGAGCAGTTCTTC. This chain joins TRBV10-3 and TRBJ2-1; D is unresolved. V lost 3 bases to trimming and J lost 3 bases, with 12 bases between them. The CDR3 totals 15 residues. CDR1 and CDR2 from the germline V gene are ENHRY and SYGVKD.

The chain uses TRBV7-9 and TRBJ1-6; weak D call: TRBD1 (5 bases). This CDR3 is 18 amino acids long. The germline CDR1 and CDR2 sequences are SEHNR and FQNEAQ (reference sequence). Trimming stripped 5 bases from V and 0 bases from J, with 17 bases between. CDR3 residues: CASSRVGDRGSYNSPLHF. The CDR3 DNA is TGTGCCAGCAGCCGCGTTGGTGATAGGGGCTCCTATAATTCACCCCTCCACTTT.

In regard to this clonotype: A much larger clone differs by one base, so this may be a read error. This chain links TRBV6-2 or TRBV6-3 with TRBJ2-3, with TRBD2 as a possible D gene (7 bases). Germline V CDR1 and CDR2: MNHEY, SVGEGT. The CDR3 loop spans 15 amino acids. The CDR3 protein is CTSSKGGEMTDTQYF. The CDR3 coding sequence is TGTACCAGCAGCAAAGGGGGGGAGATGACAGATACGCAGTATTTT.